This entry is about one T cell receptor (beta chain). The data were taken from a study of shared T cell receptors in the human thymus. Germline V gene sequence: CDR1 MNHEY, CDR2 SMNVEV (reference sequence). Trimming at V came to 5 bases and at J to 1 base, leaving 4 bases not matched to a gene. The CDR3 totals 15 residues. Assay used: immunoSEQ multiplex PCR; TCRdb lists only in-frame clones, some missing. Of roughly 410,000 clones listed, around 93% are singletons. V is TRBV27 and J is TRBJ1-1, with 10 bases matching TRBD1. The clonotype comes from a human donor. Specimen: thymocytes. The CDR3 region has the DNA TGTGCCAGCAGTATCCGGGACAGGGGGAACACTGAAGCTTTCTTT. Amino acids: CASSIRDRGNTEAFF.